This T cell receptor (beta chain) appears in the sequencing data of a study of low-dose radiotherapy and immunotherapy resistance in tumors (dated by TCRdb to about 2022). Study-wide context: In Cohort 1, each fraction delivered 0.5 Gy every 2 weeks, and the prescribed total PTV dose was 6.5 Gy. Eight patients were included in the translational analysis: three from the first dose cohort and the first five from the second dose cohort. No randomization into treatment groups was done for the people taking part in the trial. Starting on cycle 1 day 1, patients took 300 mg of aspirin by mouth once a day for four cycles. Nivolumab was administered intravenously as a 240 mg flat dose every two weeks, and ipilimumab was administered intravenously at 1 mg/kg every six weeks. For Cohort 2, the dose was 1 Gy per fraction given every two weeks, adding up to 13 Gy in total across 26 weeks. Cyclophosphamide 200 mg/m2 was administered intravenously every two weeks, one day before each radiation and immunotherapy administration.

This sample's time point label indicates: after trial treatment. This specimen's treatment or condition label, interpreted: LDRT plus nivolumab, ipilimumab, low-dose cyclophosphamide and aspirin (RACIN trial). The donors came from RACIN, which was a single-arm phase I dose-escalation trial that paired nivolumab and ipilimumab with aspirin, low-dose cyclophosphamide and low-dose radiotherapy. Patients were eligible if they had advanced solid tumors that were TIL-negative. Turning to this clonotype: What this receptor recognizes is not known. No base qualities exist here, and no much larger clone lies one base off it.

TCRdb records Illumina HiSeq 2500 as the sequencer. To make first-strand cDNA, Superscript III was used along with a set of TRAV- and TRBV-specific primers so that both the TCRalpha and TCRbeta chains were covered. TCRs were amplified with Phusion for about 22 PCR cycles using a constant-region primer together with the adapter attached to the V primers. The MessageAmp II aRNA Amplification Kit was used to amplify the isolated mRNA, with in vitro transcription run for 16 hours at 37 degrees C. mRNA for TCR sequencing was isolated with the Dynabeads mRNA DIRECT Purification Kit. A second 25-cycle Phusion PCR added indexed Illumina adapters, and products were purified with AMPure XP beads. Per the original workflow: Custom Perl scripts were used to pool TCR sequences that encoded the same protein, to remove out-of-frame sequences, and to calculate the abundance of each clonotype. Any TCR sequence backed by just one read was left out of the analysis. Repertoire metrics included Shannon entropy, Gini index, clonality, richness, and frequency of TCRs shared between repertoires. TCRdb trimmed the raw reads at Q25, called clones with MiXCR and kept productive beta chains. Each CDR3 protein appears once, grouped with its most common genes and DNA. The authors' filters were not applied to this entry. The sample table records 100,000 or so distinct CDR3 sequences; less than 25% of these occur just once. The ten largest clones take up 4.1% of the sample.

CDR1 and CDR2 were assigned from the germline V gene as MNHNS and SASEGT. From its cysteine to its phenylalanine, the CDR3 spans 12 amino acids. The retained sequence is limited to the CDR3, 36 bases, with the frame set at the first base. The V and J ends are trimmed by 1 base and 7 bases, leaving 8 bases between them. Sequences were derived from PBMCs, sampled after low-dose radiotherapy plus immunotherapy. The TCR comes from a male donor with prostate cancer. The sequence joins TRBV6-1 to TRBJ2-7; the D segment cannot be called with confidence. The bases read TGTGCCAGCAGTGAAGGGGTACGGGAGCAGTACTTC. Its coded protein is CASSEGVREQYF.